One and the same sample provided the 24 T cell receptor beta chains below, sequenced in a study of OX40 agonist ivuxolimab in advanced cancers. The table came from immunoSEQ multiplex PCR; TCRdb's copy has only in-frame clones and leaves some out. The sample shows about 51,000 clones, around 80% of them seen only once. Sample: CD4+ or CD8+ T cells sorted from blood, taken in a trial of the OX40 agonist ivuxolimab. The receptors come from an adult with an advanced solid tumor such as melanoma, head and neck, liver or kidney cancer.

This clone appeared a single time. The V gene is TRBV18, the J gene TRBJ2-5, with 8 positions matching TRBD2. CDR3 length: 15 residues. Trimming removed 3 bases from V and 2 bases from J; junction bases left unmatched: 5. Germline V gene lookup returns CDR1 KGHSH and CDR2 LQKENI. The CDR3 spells CASSPGSGKQETQYF. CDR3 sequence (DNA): TGTGCCAGCTCACCGGGTAGCGGGAAACAAGAGACCCAGTACTTC.

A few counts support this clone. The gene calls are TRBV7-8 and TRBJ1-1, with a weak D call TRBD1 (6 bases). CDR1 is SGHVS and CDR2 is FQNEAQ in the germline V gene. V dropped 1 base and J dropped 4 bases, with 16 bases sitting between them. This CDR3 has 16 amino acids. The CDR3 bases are TGTGCCAGCAGCTTAGGGATACAGGGTCTGGGCACTGAAGCTTTCTTT. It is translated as CASSLGIQGLGTEAFF.

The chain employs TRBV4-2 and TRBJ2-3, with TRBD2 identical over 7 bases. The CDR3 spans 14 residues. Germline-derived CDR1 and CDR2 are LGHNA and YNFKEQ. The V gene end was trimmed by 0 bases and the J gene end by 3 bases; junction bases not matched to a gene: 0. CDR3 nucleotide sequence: TGTGCCAGCAGCCAAGATAGCGGGACAGATACGCAGTATTTT. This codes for CASSQDSGTDTQYF.

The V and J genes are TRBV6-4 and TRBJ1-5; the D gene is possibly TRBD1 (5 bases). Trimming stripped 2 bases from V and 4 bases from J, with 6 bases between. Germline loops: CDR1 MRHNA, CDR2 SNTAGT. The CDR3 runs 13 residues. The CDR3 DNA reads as TGTGCCAGCAGTGACGGGGGGAATCAGCCCCAGCATTTT. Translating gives CASSDGGNQPQHF.

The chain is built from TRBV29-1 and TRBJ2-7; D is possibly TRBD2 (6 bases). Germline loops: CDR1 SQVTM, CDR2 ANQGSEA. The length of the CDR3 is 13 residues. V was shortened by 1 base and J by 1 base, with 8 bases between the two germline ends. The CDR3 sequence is CSVEVGLSYEQYF. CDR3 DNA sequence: TGCAGCGTTGAAGTGGGACTTTCCTACGAGCAGTACTTC.

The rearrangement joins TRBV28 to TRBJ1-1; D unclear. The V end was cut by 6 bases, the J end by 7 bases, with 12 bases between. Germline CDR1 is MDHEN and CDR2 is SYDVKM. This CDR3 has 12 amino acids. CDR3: CASSLPGSEAFF. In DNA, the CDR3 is TGTGCCAGCAGCCTCCCGGGGAGTGAAGCTTTCTTT.

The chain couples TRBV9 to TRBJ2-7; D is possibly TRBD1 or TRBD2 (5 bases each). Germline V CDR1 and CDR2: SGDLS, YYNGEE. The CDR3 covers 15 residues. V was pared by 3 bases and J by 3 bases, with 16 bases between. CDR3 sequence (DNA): TGTGCCAGCAGCGAGAGAGGGGCTGATATCTACGAGCAGTACTTC. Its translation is CASSERGADIYEQYF.

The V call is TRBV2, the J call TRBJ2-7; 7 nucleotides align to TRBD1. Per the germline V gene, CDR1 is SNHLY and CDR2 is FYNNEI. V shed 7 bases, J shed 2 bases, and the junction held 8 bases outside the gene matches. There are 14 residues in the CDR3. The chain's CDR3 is CASMPDRDAYEQYF. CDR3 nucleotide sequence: TGTGCCAGCATGCCCGACAGGGACGCCTACGAGCAGTACTTC. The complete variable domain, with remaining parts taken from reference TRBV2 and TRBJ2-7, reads EPEVTQTPSHQVTQMGQEVILRCVPISNHLYFYWYRQILGQKVEFLVSFYNNEISEKSEIFDDQFSVERPDGSNFTLKIRSTKLEDSAMYFCASMPDRDAYEQYFGPGTRLTVT.

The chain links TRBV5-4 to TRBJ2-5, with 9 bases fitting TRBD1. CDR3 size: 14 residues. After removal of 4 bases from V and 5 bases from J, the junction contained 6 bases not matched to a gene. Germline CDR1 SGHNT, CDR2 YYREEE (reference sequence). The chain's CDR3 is CASSRDRGEETQYF. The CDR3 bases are TGTGCCAGCAGCCGAGACAGGGGGGAGGAGACCCAGTACTTC.

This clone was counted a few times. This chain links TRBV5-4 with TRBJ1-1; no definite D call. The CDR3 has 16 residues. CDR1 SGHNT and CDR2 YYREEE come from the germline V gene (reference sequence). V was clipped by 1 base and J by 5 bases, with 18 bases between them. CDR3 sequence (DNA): TGTGCCAGCAGCTTGCGATTGACGAACGCGGGTACTGAAGCTTTCTTT. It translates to CASSLRLTNAGTEAFF.

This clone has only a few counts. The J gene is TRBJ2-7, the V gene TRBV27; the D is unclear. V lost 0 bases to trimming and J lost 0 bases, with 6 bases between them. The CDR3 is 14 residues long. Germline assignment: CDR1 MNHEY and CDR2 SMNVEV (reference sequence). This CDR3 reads CASSLSAGSYEQYF. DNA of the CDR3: TGTGCCAGCAGTTTATCGGCAGGCTCCTACGAGCAGTACTTC.

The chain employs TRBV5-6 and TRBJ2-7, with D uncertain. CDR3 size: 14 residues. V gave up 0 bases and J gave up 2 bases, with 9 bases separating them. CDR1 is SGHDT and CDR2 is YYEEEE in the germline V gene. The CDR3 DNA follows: TGTGCCAGCAGCTTGGTTGGCAGCGCCTACGAGCAGTACTTC. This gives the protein CASSLVGSAYEQYF. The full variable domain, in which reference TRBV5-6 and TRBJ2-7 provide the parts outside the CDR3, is DAGVTQSPTHLIKTRGQQVTLRCSPKSGHDTVSWYQQALGQGPQFIFQYYEEEERQRGNFPDRFSGHQFPNYSSELNVNALLLGDSALYLCASSLVGSAYEQYFGPGTRLTVT.

Written as DNA, the CDR3 is TGTGCCAGCAGCTTAGTGCCGGGAGGGCTCGACGAGCAGTACTTC. Residues: CASSLVPGGLDEQYF. The chain links TRBV7-9 to TRBJ2-7; 8 bases are shared with TRBD2. Per germline, CDR1 SEHNR and CDR2 FQNEAQ (reference sequence). Unmatched junction bases numbered 7, after V lost 1 base and J lost 5 bases. The CDR3 is 15 amino acids.

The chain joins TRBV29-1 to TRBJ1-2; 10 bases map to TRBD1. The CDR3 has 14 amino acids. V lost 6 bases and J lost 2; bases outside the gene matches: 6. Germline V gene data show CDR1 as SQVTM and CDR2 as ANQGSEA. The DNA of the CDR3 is TGCAGCGTCGCCGGGACAGGGGACAACTATGGCTACACCTTC. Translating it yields CSVAGTGDNYGYTF.

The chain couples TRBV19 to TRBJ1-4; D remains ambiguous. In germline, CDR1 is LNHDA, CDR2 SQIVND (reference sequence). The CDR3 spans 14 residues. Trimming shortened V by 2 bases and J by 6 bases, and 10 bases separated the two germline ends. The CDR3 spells CASSIMGSDEKLFF. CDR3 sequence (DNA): TGTGCCAGTAGTATAATGGGCTCGGATGAAAAACTGTTTTTT.

CDR3 in DNA: TGTGCCAGCAGCGAGCTGCGGGACAATGAAGCTTTCTTT. Its protein product is CASSELRDNEAFF. The chain couples TRBV7-2 to TRBJ1-1, with D maybe TRBD1 (6 bases). V lost 5 bases to trimming and J lost 7 bases, with 14 bases between them. CDR3 length: 13 residues. Germline lookup yields CDR1 SGHTA and CDR2 FQGNSA.

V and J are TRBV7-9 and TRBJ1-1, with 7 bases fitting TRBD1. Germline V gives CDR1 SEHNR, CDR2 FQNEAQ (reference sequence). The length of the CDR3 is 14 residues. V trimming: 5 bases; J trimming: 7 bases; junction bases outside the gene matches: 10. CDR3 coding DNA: TGTGCCAGCAGCCCCCGGGACAGTGACCTTGAAGCTTTCTTT. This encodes CASSPRDSDLEAFF.

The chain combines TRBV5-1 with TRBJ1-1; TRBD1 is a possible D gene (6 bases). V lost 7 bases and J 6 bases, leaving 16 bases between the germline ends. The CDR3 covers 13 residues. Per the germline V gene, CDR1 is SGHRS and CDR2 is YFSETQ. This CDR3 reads CASFPLQGAEAFF. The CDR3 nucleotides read TGCGCCAGCTTTCCTTTACAGGGCGCTGAAGCTTTCTTT.

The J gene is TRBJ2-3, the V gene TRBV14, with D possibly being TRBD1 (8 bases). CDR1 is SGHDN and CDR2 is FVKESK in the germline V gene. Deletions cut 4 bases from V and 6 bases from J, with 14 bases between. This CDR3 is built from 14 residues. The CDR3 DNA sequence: TGTGCCAGCAGCCTAGGACAGGGAGGGGATACGCAGTATTTT. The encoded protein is CASSLGQGGDTQYF.

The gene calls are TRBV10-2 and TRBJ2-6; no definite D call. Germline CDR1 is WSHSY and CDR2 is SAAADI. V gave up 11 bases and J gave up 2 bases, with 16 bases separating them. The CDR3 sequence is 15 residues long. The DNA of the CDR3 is TGCGCCGCCGAGCGTGAGTCTCCTGGGGCCAACGTCCTGACTTTC. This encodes CAAERESPGANVLTF.

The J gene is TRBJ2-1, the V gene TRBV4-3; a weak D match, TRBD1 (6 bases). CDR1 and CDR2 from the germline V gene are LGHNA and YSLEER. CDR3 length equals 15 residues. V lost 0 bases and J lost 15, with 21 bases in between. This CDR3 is CASSQDLQGLGAAFF. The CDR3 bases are TGCGCCAGCAGCCAAGATCTACAGGGTTTAGGCGCAGCGTTCTTC.

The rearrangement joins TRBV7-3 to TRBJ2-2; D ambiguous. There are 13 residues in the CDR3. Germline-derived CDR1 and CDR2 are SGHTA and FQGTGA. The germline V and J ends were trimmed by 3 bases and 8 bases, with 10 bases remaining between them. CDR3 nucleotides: TGTGCCAGCAGCTTGGACCCTTCGGGGGAGCTGTTTTTT. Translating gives CASSLDPSGELFF.

CDR3 DNA: TGTGCCAGCAGCCAGGTAGGACAGGGCAACTATGGCTACACCTTC. This codes for CASSQVGQGNYGYTF. The rearrangement joins TRBV5-5 to TRBJ1-2; 8 bases map to TRBD1. Looked up from germline, CDR1 is SGHKS and CDR2 is YYEKEE (reference sequence). Trimming removed 4 bases from V and 2 bases from J; junction bases left unmatched: 7. The CDR3 runs 15 residues.

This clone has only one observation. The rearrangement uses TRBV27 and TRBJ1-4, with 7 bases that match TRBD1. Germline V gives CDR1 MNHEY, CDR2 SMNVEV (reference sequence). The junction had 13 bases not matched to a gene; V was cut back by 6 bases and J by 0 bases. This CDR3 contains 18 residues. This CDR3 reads CASSPYQGGPPTNEKLFF. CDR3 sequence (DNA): TGTGCCAGCAGCCCTTACCAGGGGGGGCCCCCAACTAATGAAAAACTGTTTTTT.